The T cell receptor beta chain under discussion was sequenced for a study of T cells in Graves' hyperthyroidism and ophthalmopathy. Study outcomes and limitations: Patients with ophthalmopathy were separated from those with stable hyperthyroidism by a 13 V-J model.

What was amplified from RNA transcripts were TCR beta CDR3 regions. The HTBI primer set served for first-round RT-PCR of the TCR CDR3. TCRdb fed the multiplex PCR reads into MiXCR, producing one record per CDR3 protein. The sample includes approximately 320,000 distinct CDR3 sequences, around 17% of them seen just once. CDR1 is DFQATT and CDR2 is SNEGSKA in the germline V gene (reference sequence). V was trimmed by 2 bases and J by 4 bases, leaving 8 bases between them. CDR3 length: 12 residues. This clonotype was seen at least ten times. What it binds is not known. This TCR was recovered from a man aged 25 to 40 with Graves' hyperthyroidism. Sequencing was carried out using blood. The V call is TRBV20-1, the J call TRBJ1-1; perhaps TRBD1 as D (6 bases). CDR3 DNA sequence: TGCAGTGCTAGACAGGACAGCACTGAAGCTTTCTTT. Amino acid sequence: CSARQDSTEAFF.